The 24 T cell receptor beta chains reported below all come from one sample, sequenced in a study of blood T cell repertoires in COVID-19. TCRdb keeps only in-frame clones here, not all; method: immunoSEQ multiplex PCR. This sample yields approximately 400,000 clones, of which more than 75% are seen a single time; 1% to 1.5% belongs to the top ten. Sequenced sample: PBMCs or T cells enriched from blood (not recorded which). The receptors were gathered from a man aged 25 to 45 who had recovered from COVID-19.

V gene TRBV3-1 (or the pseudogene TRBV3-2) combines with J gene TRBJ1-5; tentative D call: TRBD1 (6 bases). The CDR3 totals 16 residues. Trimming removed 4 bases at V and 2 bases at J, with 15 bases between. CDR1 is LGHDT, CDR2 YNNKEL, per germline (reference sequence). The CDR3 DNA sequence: TGTGCCAGCAGCCGAACAGGGACGAAGGGCAATCAGCCCCAGCATTTT. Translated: CASSRTGTKGNQPQHF.

The CDR3 loop is CASRPVNTEAFF. The CDR3 DNA sequence: TGTGCCAGCAGGCCGGTGAACACTGAAGCTTTCTTT. The rearrangement links TRBV14 to TRBJ1-1; D unclear. With 6 bases removed from V and 0 bases from J, the gap between germline ends came to 5 bases. The CDR3 totals 12 residues. Germline lookup yields CDR1 SGHDN and CDR2 FVKESK.

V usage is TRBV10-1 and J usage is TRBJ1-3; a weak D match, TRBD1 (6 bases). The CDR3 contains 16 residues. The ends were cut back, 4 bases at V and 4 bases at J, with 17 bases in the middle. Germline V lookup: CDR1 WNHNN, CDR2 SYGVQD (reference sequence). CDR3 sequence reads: CASSAGDITPGNTIYF. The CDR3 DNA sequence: TGCGCCAGCAGTGCAGGGGACATTACCCCCGGAAACACCATATATTTT.

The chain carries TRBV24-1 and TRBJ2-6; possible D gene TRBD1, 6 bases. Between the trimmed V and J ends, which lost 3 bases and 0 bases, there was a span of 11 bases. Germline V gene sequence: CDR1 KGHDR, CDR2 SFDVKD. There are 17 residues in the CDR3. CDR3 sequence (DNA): TGTGCCACCAGTGATGGAGGACAGACCTCTGGGGCCAACGTCCTGACTTTC. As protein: CATSDGGQTSGANVLTF.

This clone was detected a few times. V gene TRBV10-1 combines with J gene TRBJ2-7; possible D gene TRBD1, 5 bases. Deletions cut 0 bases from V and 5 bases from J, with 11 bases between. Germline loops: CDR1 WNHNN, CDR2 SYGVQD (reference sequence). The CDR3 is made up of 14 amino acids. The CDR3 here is CASSESGRGDEQYF. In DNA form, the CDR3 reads TGCGCCAGCAGTGAGTCTGGAAGGGGCGACGAGCAGTACTTC.

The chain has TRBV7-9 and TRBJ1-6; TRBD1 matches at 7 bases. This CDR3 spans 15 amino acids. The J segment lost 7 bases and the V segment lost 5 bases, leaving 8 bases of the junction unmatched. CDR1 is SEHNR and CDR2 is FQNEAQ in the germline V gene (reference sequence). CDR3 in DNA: TGTGCCAGCAGCGCTCGGGACAGCCTGAATTCACCCCTCCACTTT. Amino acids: CASSARDSLNSPLHF.

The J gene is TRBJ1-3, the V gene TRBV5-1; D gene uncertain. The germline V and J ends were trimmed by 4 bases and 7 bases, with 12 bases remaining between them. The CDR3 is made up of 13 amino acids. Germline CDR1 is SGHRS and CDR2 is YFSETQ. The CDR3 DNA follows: TGCGCCAGCAGCCCGCAGGTCGGCAACACCATATATTTT. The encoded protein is CASSPQVGNTIYF.

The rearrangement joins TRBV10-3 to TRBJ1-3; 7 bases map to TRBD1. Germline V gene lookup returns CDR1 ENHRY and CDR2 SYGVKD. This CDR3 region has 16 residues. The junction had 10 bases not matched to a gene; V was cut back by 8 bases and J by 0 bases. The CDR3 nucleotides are TGTGCCATCTGGGGCGGGACAGATCTCTCTGGAAACACCATATATTTT. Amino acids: CAIWGGTDLSGNTIYF.

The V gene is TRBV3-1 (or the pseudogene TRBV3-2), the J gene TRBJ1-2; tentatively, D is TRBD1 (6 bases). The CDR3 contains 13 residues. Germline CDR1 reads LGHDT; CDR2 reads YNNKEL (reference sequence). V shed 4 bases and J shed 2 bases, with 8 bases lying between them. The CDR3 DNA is TGTGCCAGCAGCCCCCAGGGGAACTATGGCTACACCTTC. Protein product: CASSPQGNYGYTF.

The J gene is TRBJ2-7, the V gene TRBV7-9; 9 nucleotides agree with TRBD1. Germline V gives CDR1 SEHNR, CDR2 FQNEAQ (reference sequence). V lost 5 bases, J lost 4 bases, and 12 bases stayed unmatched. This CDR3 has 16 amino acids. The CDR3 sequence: CASSPSRDRVRYEQYF. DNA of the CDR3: TGTGCCAGCAGCCCTAGTCGGGACAGGGTCAGGTACGAGCAGTACTTC.

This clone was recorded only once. The CDR3 bases are TGTGCCACCACTAGGACGCGGGAAGTCACTGAAGCTTTCTTT. It codes for CATTRTREVTEAFF. The rearrangement uses TRBV15 and TRBJ1-1; unclear D gene. The CDR3 consists of 14 residues. Trimming shortened V by 7 bases and J by 4 bases, and 16 bases separated the two germline ends. Germline lookup yields CDR1 LNHNV and CDR2 YYDKDF (reference sequence).

The CDR3 region is CASSFQRVDEQFF. In nucleotides, the CDR3 is TGTGCCAGCAGCTTCCAACGCGTCGATGAGCAGTTCTTC. The rearrangement joins TRBV7-9 to TRBJ2-1; D ambiguous. Per germline, CDR1 SEHNR and CDR2 FQNEAQ (reference sequence). V lost 3 bases to trimming and J lost 8 bases, with 11 bases between them. This CDR3 region has 13 residues.

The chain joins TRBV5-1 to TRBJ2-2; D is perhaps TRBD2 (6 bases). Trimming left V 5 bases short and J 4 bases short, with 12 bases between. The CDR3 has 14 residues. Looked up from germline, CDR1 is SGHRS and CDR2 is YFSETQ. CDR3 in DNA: TGCGCCAGCAGAGCGGGCTATGGCACCGGGGAGCTGTTTTTT. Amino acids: CASRAGYGTGELFF.

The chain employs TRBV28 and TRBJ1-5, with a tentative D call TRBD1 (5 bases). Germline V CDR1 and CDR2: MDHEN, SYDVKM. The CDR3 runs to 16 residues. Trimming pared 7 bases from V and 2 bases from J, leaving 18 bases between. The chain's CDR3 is CASTWGQNWGNQPQHF. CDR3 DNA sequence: TGTGCCAGCACCTGGGGCCAAAACTGGGGCAATCAGCCCCAGCATTTT.

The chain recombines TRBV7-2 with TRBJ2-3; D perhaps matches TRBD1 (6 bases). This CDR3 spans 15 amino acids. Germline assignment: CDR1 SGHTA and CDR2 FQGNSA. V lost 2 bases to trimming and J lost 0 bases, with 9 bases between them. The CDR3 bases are TGTGCCAGCAGCTTACGGGACACTAGCACAGATACGCAGTATTTT. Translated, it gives CASSLRDTSTDTQYF.

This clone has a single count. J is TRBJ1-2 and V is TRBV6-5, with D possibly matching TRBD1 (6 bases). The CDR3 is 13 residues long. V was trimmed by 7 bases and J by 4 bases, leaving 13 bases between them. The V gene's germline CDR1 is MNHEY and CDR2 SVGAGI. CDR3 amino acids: CASNPQGPYGYTF. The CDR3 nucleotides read TGTGCCAGCAATCCTCAGGGGCCCTATGGCTACACCTTC.

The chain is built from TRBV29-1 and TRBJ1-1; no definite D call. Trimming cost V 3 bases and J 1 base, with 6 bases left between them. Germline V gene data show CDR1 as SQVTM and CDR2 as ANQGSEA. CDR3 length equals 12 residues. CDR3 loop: CSVDWANTEAFF. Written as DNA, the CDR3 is TGCAGCGTTGATTGGGCGAACACTGAAGCTTTCTTT.

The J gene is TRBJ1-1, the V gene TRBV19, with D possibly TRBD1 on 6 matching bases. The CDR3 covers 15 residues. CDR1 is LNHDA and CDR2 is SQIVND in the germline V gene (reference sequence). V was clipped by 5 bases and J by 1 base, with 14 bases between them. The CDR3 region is CASSLQGTENTEAFF. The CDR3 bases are TGTGCCAGTAGTCTACAGGGTACCGAGAACACTGAAGCTTTCTTT.

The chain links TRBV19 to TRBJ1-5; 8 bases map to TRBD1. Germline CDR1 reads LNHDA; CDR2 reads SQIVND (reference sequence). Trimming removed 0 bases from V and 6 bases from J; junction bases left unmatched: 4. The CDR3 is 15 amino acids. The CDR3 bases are TGTGCCAGTAGTATAGATCCCAGGGGGCCTCAGCCCCAGCATTTT. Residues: CASSIDPRGPQPQHF.

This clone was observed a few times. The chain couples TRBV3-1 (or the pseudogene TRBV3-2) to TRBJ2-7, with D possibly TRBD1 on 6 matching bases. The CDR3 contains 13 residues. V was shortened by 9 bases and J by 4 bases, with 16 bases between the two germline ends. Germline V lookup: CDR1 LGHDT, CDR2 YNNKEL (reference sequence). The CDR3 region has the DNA TGTGCCAGTAGGAAAGGACAGACATACGAGCAGTACTTC. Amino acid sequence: CASRKGQTYEQYF.

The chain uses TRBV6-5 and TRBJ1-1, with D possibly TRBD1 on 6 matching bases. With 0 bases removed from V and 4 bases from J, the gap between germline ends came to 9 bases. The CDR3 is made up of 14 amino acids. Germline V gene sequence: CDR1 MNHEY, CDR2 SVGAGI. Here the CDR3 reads CASSYSGRGTEAFF. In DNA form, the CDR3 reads TGTGCCAGCAGTTACTCCGGCAGGGGCACTGAAGCTTTCTTT.

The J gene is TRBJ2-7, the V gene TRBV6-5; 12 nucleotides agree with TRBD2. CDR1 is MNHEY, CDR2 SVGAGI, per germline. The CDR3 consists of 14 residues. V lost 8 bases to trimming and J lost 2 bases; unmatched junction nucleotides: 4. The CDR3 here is CASRTSGVTYEQYF. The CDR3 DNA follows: TGTGCCAGCCGGACTAGCGGGGTCACCTACGAGCAGTACTTC.

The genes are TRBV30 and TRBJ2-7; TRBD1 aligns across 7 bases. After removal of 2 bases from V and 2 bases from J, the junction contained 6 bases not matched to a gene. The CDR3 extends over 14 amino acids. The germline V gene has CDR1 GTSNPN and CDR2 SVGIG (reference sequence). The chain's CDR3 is CAWSRGTATYEQYF. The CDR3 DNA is TGTGCCTGGAGTCGTGGGACAGCGACCTACGAGCAGTACTTC.

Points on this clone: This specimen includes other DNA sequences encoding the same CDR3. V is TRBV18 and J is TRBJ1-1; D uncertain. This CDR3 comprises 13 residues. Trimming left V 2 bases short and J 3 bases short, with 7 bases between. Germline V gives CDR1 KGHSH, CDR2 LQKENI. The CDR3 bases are TGTGCCAGCTCACCAGGTCAGGACACTGAAGCTTTCTTT. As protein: CASSPGQDTEAFF.